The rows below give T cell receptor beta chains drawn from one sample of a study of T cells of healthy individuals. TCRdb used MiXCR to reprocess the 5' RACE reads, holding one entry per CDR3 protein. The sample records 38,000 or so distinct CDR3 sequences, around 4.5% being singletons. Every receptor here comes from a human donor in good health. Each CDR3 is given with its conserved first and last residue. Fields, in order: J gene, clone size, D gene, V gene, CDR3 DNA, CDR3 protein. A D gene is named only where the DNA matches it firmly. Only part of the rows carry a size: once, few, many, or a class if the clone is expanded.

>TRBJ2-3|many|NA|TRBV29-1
TGCAGCGTTGGAACAACCGGGAGCACAGATACGCAGTATTTT
CSVGTTGSTDTQYF
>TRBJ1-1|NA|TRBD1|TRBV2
TGTGCCAGCAGTGAAGCAGGGACAGGGAGGGGAGCTTTCTTT
CASSEAGTGRGAFF
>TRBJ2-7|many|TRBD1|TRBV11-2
TGTGCCAGCAGCTTAGAGGCCGGGACAGGGCCCTACGAGCAGTACTTC
CASSLEAGTGPYEQYF
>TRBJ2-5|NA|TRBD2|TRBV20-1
TGCAGTGCTAGAGGCGGGAGGGGCGGGGAGACCCAGTACTTC
CSARGGRGGETQYF
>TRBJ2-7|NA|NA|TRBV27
TGTGCCAGCAGTTTTGGACAGAGCTACGAGCAGTACTTC
CASSFGQSYEQYF
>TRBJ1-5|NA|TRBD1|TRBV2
TGTGCCAGCAGAGTTGGACAGGTCAATCAGCCCCAGCATTTT
CASRVGQVNQPQHF
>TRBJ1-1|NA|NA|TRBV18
TGTGCCAGCTCACGAGAGAGGCTTGGGGGAAACACTGAAGCTTTCTTT
CASSRERLGGNTEAFF
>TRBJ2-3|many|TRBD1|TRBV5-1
TGCGCCAGCAGCCCATCCGGGACAGGGGGAGATACGCAGTATTTT
CASSPSGTGGDTQYF
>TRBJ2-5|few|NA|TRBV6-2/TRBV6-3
TGTGCCAGCAGTTACTCGAGGACCCTGGACTACCAAGAGACCCAGTACTTC
CASSYSRTLDYQETQYF
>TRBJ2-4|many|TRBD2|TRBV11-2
TGTGCCAGCAGCCGAACGACTAGCGGGGTGAACATTCAGTACTTC
CASSRTTSGVNIQYF
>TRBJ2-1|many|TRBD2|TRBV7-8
TGTGCCAGCAGCTTAATTGGTAGCGGGATACACAATGAGCAGTTCTTC
CASSLIGSGIHNEQFF
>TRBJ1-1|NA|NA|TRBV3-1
TGTGCCAGCAGCTCAGTAGCCGGGAACACTGAAGCTTTCTTT
CASSSVAGNTEAFF
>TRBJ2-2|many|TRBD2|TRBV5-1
TGCGCCAGCAGCTTGGCGGCTAGCGGGAACACCGGGGAGCTGTTTTTT
CASSLAASGNTGELFF
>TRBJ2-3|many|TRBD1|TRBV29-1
TGCAGCGTTTCGACAGGGGTCACAGATACGCAGTATTTT
CSVSTGVTDTQYF
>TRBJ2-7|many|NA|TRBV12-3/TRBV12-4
TGTGCCAGCAGCCCTACCACTCAATTGGCAGATAACTTCTACGAGCAGTACTTC
CASSPTTQLADNFYEQYF
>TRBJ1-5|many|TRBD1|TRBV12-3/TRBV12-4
TGTGCCAGCAGTTTTCCGGGACAGGGGTTTCAGCCCCAGCATTTT
CASSFPGQGFQPQHF
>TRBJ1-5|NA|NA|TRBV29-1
TGCAGCGTTATAACGGGGGCTAGCAATCAGCCCCAGCATTTT
CSVITGASNQPQHF
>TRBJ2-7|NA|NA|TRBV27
TGTGCCAGCAGTTTATTGGTCGGTTCCGAGCAGTACTTC
CASSLLVGSEQYF
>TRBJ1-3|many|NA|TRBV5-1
TGCGCCAGCAGCCCACGGAGCAGGACGGGTGGAAACACCATATATTTT
CASSPRSRTGGNTIYF
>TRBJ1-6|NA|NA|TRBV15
TGTGCCACCGATACGGGACTGAGCGAGTCACCCCTCCACTTT
CATDTGLSESPLHF
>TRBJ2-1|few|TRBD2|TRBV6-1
TGTGCCAGCAGTCCGGTGGCGGGAGGGTATGTTGAGCAGTTCTTC
CASSPVAGGYVEQFF
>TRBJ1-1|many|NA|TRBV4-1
TGCGCCAGCAGCCAGGGCGGGGGCTTTACTGAAGCTTTCTTT
CASSQGGGFTEAFF